These 25 T cell receptor beta chains share one sample of origin, sequenced in a study of graft-versus-host responses after intestinal transplantation (dated by TCRdb to the early 2020s). Library method: the immunoSEQ multiplex PCR assay. Entries here come from immuneACCESS through TCRdb and include only in-frame sequences with V and J called. Some clones fail to appear in such tables; in the studies checked, an unresolved V gene covers under half of the shortfall, and the cause of the remainder is unknown. In all, the sample holds 13,000 to 15,000 clones, and 25% to 35% of those were seen once. The ten biggest clones cover 3.9% of the sample. Taken with the paper, the label for time point translates to: cells obtained before transplantation from donor or recipient. The sample was alloreactive CD4+ T cells from a mixed lymphocyte reaction culture, taken before intestinal transplant. Per the publication, the cell subset or site label means: CFSE-low proliferating T cells sorted from roughly 6-day pre-transplant mixed lymphocyte reaction (GvH or HvG direction). The receptor set was obtained from a human patient who received an intestinal transplant.

The chain employs TRBV28 and TRBJ1-5, with 7 bases identical to TRBD1. The CDR3 spans 17 residues. V shed 7 bases, J shed 0 bases, and the junction held 12 bases outside the gene matches. Germline CDR1 reads MDHEN; CDR2 reads SYDVKM. CDR3 sequence: CASIMGGTEYSNQPQHF. The DNA of the CDR3 is TGTGCCAGCATTATGGGGGGGACAGAATATAGCAATCAGCCCCAGCATTTT.

In its sample, this clone was seen a few times. The chain links TRBV18 to TRBJ2-3, with D possibly matching TRBD1 (6 bases). The CDR3 length is 15 residues. The V end lost 3 bases, the J end lost 3 bases, and 13 bases lay between the germline ends. Germline V lookup: CDR1 KGHSH, CDR2 LQKENI. The CDR3 region is CASSPIPGTTDTQYF. The CDR3 DNA reads as TGTGCCAGCTCACCGATCCCCGGGACAACAGATACGCAGTATTTT.

The rearrangement uses TRBV11-3 and TRBJ1-5; TRBD1 might be the D (6 bases). The germline CDR1 and CDR2 sequences are SGHNT and YENEEA. V lost 5 bases to trimming and J lost 0 bases, with 8 bases between them. The CDR3 loop spans 14 amino acids. Written as DNA, the CDR3 is TGTGCCAGCAGCCGGGACAATAGCAATCAGCCCCAGCATTTT. The encoded protein is CASSRDNSNQPQHF.

With respect to this clone: A much larger clonotype is one base distant, so this may be a read error. Other DNA variants within this sample encode the same CDR3. V and J are TRBV4-1 and TRBJ2-1, with 7 bases that match TRBD2. The CDR3 is made up of 14 amino acids. CDR1 and CDR2 from the germline V gene are MGHRA and YSYEKL. The trim removed 4 bases at V and 2 bases at J, leaving 2 bases unmatched. This chain's CDR3 is CASSLTSTYNEQFF. The DNA for the CDR3 is TGCGCCAGCAGCCTGACTAGCACCTACAATGAGCAGTTCTTC.

The V call is TRBV25-1, the J call TRBJ2-7; D gene uncertain. The V gene's germline CDR1 is MGHDK and CDR2 SYGVNS. This CDR3 comprises 11 residues. Between the trimmed V and J ends, which lost 3 bases and 6 bases, there was a span of 6 bases. In DNA form, the CDR3 reads TGTGCCAGCAGTGATAGGCGCGAGCAGTACTTC. Translated, it gives CASSDRREQYF.

The chain uses TRBV15 and TRBJ1-1, with D tentatively TRBD1 (5 bases). The CDR3 is made up of 14 amino acids. CDR1 is LNHNV and CDR2 is YYDKDF in the germline V gene (reference sequence). The V end lost 0 bases, the J end lost 7 bases, and 12 bases lay between the germline ends. The CDR3 bases are TGTGCCACCAGCAGAGATCGAGGGGTTGGTGAAGCTTTCTTT. This codes for CATSRDRGVGEAFF.

The V gene is TRBV5-1, the J gene TRBJ1-5; 7 bases map to TRBD1. Germline CDR1 is SGHRS and CDR2 is YFSETQ. Trimming at V came to 4 bases and at J to 0 bases, leaving 13 bases not matched to a gene. The CDR3 totals 18 residues. The CDR3 sequence is CASSPAQGTRYSNQPQHF. CDR3 sequence (DNA): TGCGCCAGCAGCCCAGCACAGGGGACTAGATATAGCAATCAGCCCCAGCATTTT.

The genes are TRBV6-4 and TRBJ1-5; D is possibly TRBD1 (5 bases). The CDR3 consists of 17 residues. Germline assignment: CDR1 MRHNA and CDR2 SNTAGT. V gave up 6 bases and J gave up 1 base, with 19 bases separating them. The CDR3 nucleotides read TGTGCCAGCAGGGGGAGGTTTAAGGGGCGAAGCAATCAGCCCCAGCATTTT. Encoded protein: CASRGRFKGRSNQPQHF.

The chain recombines TRBV18 with TRBJ2-7; D may be TRBD1 (5 bases). V was clipped by 5 bases and J by 1 base, with 6 bases between them. This CDR3 has 12 residues. Germline assignment: CDR1 KGHSH and CDR2 LQKENI. CDR3 residues: CASSGQSYEQYF. CDR3 bases: TGTGCCAGCTCAGGACAATCCTACGAGCAGTACTTC.

This clone was counted a few times. The rearrangement links TRBV11-2 to TRBJ2-7; D is unresolved. Germline CDR1 is SGHAT and CDR2 is FQNNGV. The V and J ends lost 4 bases and 2 bases respectively, with 24 bases between them. CDR3 size: 18 residues. This CDR3 reads CASSSSKPGLALTYEQYF. The CDR3 DNA reads as TGTGCCAGCAGCTCCAGTAAGCCCGGATTAGCCCTTACCTACGAGCAGTACTTC.

With respect to this clone: This likely reflects a read error, since a far larger clone is one base away. V is TRBV19 and J is TRBJ2-7; D possibly corresponds to TRBD1 (7 bases). The CDR3 consists of 14 residues. Trimming pared 5 bases from V and 3 bases from J, leaving 14 bases between. Per germline, CDR1 LNHDA and CDR2 SQIVND (reference sequence). The CDR3 sequence is CASSPPGGSYEQYF. The CDR3 DNA is TGTGCCAGTAGTCCGCCAGGGGGGAGCTACGAGCAGTACTTC. Looking up the rest from reference TRBV19 and TRBJ2-7 gives the full variable domain: DGGITQSPKYLFRKEGQNVTLSCEQNLNHDAMYWYRQDPGQGLRLIYYSQIVNDFQKGDIAEGYSVSREKKESFPLTVTSAQKNPTAFYLCASSPPGGSYEQYFGPGTRLTVT.

This chain uses TRBV6-9 with TRBJ1-2; D is ambiguous. Between the trimmed V and J ends, which lost 3 bases and 9 bases, there was a span of 20 bases. CDR3 size: 15 residues. Germline CDR1 reads MNHGY; CDR2 reads SVAAGI. CDR3 bases: TGTGCCAGCAGTTACGGGCCGACCCCCATGGATAGCTACACCTTC. This translates into CASSYGPTPMDSYTF.

The V call is TRBV6-5, the J call TRBJ2-2, with 11 bases aligning to TRBD2. The CDR3 has 14 amino acids. The V segment lost 6 bases and the J segment 5 bases; nucleotides outside the gene matches: 2. Germline CDR1 and CDR2: MNHEY and SVGAGI. CDR3 in DNA: TGTGCCAGCAGGACTAGCGGGACTACCGGGGAGCTGTTTTTT. Translating gives CASRTSGTTGELFF.

The V call is TRBV6-5, the J call TRBJ1-2; 9 bases fit TRBD1. Unmatched junction bases numbered 1, after V lost 0 bases and J lost 2 bases. This CDR3 has 15 residues. The germline V gene encodes CDR1 MNHEY and CDR2 SVGAGI. The CDR3 nucleotides read TGTGCCAGCAGTTACTCGGGACAGGGCAACTATGGCTACACCTTC. Translated: CASSYSGQGNYGYTF.

This chain joins TRBV11-2 and TRBJ2-4, with 10 bases that match TRBD1. The ends lost 5 bases at V and 2 bases at J; junction bases unmatched: 9. This CDR3 has 17 residues. Per germline, CDR1 SGHAT and CDR2 FQNNGV. In DNA form, the CDR3 reads TGTGCCAGCAGCCAACTCCGGGACAGGGGACCCAAAAACATTCAGTACTTC. It codes for CASSQLRDRGPKNIQYF.

The genes are TRBV5-1 and TRBJ1-3; maybe TRBD1 (6 bases). The germline V and J ends were trimmed by 7 bases and 3 bases, with 14 bases remaining between them. CDR3 length: 14 amino acids. CDR1 is SGHRS, CDR2 YFSETQ, per germline. CDR3 bases: TGCGCCAGCTCTGTACAGGGCCTTGGAAACACCATATATTTT. This sequence encodes CASSVQGLGNTIYF.

This clone has just a few counts. The V and J genes are TRBV19 and TRBJ2-6; D might be TRBD1 (5 bases). Germline V gene data show CDR1 as LNHDA and CDR2 as SQIVND (reference sequence). The CDR3 has 19 residues. V lost 0 bases to trimming and J lost 0 bases, with 15 bases between them. The DNA of the CDR3 is TGTGCCAGTAGTATAGATCCCCCAGGGTCCTACTCTGGGGCCAACGTCCTGACTTTC. This gives the protein CASSIDPPGSYSGANVLTF.

The chain employs TRBV6-5 and TRBJ2-7; 11 bases agree with TRBD2. Germline trimming cut 5 bases from V and 3 bases from J; bases unmatched to any gene: 6. The CDR3 runs 15 residues. Germline assignment: CDR1 MNHEY and CDR2 SVGAGI. The CDR3 spells CASSTSTSGNYEQYF. In DNA, the CDR3 is TGTGCCAGCAGTACCTCGACTAGCGGGAACTACGAGCAGTACTTC.

The sample holds a few counts of this clone. This chain joins TRBV28 and TRBJ1-1; D gene ambiguous. Trimming took off 3 bases at V and 11 bases at J, with 10 bases between the two ends. The CDR3 contains 11 residues. Germline loops: CDR1 MDHEN, CDR2 SYDVKM. In nucleotides, the CDR3 is TGTGCCAGCAGTTTGCAGTCGAGGGCTTTCTTT. This encodes CASSLQSRAFF.

The chain uses TRBV5-1 and TRBJ2-2; the match to TRBD2 covers 9 bases. The CDR3 contains 17 residues. Germline V gene lookup returns CDR1 SGHRS and CDR2 YFSETQ. V trimming: 4 bases; J trimming: 5 bases; junction bases outside the gene matches: 12. CDR3: CASSPSPSGIGTGELFF. DNA for the CDR3: TGCGCCAGCAGCCCCTCTCCTAGCGGGATCGGAACCGGGGAGCTGTTTTTT.

The CDR3 DNA reads as TGTGCCAGCAGTAGGGACAGGGACGACTGGGGCTTTGAAGCTTTCTTT. This encodes CASSRDRDDWGFEAFF. V and J are TRBV2 and TRBJ1-1; TRBD1 aligns across 9 bases. V was clipped by 5 bases and J by 7 bases; unmatched bases: 14. Germline CDR1 SNHLY, CDR2 FYNNEI. This CDR3 contains 16 residues.

The chain combines TRBV11-3 with TRBJ2-1; 9 nucleotides agree with TRBD2. The CDR3 totals 15 residues. Germline V gene lookup returns CDR1 SGHNT and CDR2 YENEEA. Losses at the gene ends were 3 bases for V and 0 bases for J; bases not matched to a gene: 0. The CDR3 DNA is TGTGCCAGCAGCTTTAGCGGGGGCTCCTACAATGAGCAGTTCTTC. Translation: CASSFSGGSYNEQFF. Based on the CDR3 plus reference TRBV11-3 and TRBJ2-1, the full variable domain is EAGVVQSPRYKIIEKKQPVAFWCNPISGHNTLYWYLQNLGQGPELLIRYENEEAVDDSQLPKDRFSAERLKGVDSTLKIQPAELGDSAVYLCASSFSGGSYNEQFFGPGTRLTVL.

This clone was found a few times. The chain carries TRBV7-8 and TRBJ1-1; 7 nucleotides align to TRBD1. The CDR3 sequence is 12 residues long. Germline assignment: CDR1 SGHVS and CDR2 FQNEAQ. V lost 0 bases, J lost 11 bases, and 3 bases stayed unmatched. The CDR3 loop is CASSLAQGKAFF. CDR3 in DNA: TGTGCCAGCAGCTTAGCACAGGGGAAGGCTTTCTTT.

This clone was picked up a small number of times. The chain links TRBV20-1 to TRBJ2-1; D gene uncertain. The V end was cut by 3 bases, the J end by 14 bases, with 14 bases between. Germline CDR1 is DFQATT and CDR2 is SNEGSKA (reference sequence). The CDR3 is 11 residues long. The CDR3 is CSARTRSQEFF. The CDR3, as DNA: TGCAGTGCTAGGACCCGCTCCCAAGAGTTCTTC.

This clone has more than one count but fewer than ten. The CDR3 DNA reads TGTGCCAGCAGTTTCGACCACAGGGGACCCACCTATGGCTACACCTTC. Translating gives CASSFDHRGPTYGYTF. The V and J genes are TRBV6-5 and TRBJ1-2; 7 positions match TRBD1. Per the germline V gene, CDR1 is MNHEY and CDR2 is SVGAGI. Germline trimming cut 4 bases from V and 4 bases from J; bases unmatched to any gene: 12. The CDR3 runs 16 residues.